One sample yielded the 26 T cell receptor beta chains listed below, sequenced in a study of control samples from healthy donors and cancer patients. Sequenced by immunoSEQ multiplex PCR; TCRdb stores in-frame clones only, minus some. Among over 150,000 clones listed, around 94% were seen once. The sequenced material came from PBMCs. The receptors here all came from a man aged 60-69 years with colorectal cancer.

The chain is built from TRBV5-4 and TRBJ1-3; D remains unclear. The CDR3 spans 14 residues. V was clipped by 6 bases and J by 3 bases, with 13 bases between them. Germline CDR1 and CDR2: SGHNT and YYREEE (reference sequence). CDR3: CASTVSGIGNTIYF. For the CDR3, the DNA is TGTGCCAGCACGGTTTCGGGGATTGGAAACACCATATATTTT.

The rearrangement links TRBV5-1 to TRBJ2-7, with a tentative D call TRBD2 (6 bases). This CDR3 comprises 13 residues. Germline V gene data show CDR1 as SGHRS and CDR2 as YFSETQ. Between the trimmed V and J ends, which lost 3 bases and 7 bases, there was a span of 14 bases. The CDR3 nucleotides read TGCGCCAGCAGCTCCGGGACTCCGCGGGAGCAGTACTTC. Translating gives CASSSGTPREQYF.

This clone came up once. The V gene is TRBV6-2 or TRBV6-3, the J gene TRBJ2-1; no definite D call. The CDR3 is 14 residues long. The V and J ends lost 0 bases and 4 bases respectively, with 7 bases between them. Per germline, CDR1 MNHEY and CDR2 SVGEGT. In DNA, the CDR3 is TGTGCCAGCAGTTACTCGATACAGTACAATGAGCAGTTCTTC. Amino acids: CASSYSIQYNEQFF.

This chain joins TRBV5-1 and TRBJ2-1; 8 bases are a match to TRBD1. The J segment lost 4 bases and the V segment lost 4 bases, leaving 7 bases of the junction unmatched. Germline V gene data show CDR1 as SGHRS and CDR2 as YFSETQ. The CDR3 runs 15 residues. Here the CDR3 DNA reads TGCGCCAGCAGCCACGGACAGGGCGGGTACAATGAGCAGTTCTTC. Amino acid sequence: CASSHGQGGYNEQFF.

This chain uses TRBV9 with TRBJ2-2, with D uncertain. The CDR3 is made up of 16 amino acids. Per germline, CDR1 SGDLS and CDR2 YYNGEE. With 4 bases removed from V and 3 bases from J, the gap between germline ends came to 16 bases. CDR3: CASSPRHGVDTGELFF. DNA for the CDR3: TGTGCCAGCAGCCCCCGGCATGGGGTCGACACCGGGGAGCTGTTTTTT.

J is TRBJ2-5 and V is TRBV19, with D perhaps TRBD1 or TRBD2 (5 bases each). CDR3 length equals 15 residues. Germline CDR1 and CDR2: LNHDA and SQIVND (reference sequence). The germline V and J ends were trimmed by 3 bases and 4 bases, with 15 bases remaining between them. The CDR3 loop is CASSIDRAGGETQYF. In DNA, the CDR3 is TGTGCCAGTAGTATTGACCGTGCTGGGGGAGAGACCCAGTACTTC.

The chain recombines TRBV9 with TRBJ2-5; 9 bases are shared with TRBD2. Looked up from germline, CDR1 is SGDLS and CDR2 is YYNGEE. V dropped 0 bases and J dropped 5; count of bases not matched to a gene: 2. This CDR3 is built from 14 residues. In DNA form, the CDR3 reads TGTGCCAGCAGCGTAGGGCTAGCGGGGGAGACCCAGTACTTC. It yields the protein CASSVGLAGETQYF.

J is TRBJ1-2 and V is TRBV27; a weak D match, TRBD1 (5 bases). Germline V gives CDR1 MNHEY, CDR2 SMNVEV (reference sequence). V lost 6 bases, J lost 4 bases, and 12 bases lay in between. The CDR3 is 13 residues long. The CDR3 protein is CASSRGHFYGYTF. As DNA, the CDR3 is TGTGCCAGCAGCCGCGGACATTTCTATGGCTACACCTTC.

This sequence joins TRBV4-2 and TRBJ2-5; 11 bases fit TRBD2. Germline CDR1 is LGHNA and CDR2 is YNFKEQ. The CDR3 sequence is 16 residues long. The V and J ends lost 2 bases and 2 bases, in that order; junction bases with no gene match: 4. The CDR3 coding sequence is TGTGCCAGCAGCCAATTCACTAGCGGGGGTCAAGAGACCCAGTACTTC. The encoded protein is CASSQFTSGGQETQYF.

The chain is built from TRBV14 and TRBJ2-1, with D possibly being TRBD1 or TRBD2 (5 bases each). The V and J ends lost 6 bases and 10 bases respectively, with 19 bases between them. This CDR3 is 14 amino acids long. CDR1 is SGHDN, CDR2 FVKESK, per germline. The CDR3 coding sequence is TGTGCCAGCAGTCGGTCCGGGGCCGACAGAGAGCAGTTCTTC. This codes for CASSRSGADREQFF.

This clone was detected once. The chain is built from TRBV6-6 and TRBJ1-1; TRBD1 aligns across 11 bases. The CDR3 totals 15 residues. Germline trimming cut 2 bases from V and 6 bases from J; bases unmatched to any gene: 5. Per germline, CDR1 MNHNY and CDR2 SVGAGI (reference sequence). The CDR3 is CASSYIGQGASEAFF. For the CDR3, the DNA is TGTGCCAGCAGTTACATAGGACAGGGGGCCTCTGAAGCTTTCTTT.

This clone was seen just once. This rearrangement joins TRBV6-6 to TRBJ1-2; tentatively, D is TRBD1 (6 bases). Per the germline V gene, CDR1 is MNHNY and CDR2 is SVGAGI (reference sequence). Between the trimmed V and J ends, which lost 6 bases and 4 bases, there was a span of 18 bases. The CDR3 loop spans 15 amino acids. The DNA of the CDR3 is TGTGCCAGCAGACCAGGCACACAGGGAGGCTATGGCTACACCTTC. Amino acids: CASRPGTQGGYGYTF.

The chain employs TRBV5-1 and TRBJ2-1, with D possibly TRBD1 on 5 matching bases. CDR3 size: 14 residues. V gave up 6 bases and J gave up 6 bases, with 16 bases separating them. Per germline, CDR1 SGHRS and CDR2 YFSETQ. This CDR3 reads CASKLTGTPNEQFF. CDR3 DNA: TGCGCCAGCAAGCTTACAGGAACCCCCAATGAGCAGTTCTTC.

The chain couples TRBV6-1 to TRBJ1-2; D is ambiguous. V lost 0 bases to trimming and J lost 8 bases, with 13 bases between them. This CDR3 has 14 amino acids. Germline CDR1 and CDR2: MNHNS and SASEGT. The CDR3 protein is CASSEAVRARGYTF. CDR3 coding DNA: TGTGCCAGCAGTGAAGCGGTAAGGGCCCGGGGCTACACCTTC.

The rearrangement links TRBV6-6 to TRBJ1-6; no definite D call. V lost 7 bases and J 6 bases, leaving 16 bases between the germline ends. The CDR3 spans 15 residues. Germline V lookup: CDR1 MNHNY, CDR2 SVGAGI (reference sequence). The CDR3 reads CASKEDALSNSPLHF. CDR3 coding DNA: TGTGCCAGCAAGGAAGATGCCCTTTCTAATTCACCCCTCCACTTT.

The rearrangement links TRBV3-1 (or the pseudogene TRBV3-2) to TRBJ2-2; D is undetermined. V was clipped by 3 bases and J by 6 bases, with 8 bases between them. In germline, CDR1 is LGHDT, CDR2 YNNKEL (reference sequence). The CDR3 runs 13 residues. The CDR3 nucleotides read TGTGCCAGCAGCCACAGTAGGGCCGGGGAGCTGTTTTTT. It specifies CASSHSRAGELFF.

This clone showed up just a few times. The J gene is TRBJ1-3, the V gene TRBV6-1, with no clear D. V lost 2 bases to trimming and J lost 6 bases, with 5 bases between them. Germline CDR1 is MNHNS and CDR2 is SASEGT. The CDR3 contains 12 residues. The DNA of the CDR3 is TGTGCCAGCAGTGAACAGCAAAACACCATATATTTT. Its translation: CASSEQQNTIYF.

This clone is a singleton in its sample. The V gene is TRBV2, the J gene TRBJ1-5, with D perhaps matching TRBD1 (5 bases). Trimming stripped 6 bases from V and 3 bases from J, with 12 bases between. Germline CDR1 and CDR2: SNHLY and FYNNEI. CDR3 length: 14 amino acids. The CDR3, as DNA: TGTGCCAGCAGCCCCAGGGAGATCAATCAGCCCCAGCATTTT. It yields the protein CASSPREINQPQHF.

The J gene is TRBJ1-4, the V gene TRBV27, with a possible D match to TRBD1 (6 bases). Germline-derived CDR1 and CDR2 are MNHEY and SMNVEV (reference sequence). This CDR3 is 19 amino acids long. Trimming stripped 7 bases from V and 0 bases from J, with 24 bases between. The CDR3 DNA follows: TGTGCCAGCACCAAAAGGGGGTGGGCAGACCCTGCAACTAATGAAAAACTGTTTTTT. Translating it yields CASTKRGWADPATNEKLFF.

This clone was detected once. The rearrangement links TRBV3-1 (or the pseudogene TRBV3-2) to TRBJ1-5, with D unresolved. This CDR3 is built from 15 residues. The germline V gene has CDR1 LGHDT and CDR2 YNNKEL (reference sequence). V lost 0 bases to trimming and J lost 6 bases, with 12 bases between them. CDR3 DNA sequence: TGTGCCAGCAGCCAAGATGGGGAGGTCGGTCAGCCCCAGCATTTT. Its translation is CASSQDGEVGQPQHF.

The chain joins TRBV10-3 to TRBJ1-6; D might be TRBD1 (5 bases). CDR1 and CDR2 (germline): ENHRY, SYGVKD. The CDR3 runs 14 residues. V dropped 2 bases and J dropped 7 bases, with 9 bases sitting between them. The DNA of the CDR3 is TGTGCCATCAGTGAGGGAGGGGAGAATTCACCCCTCCACTTT. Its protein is CAISEGGENSPLHF.

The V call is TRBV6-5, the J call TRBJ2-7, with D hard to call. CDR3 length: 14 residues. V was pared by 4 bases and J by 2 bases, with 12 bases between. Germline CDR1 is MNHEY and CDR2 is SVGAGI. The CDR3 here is CASSSAGPPYEQYF. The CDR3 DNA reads TGTGCCAGCAGTTCCGCCGGGCCGCCCTACGAGCAGTACTTC.

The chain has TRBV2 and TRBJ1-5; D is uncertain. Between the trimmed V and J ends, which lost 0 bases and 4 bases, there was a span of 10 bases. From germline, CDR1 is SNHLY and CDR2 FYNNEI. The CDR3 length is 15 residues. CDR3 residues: CASSEALRGNQPQHF. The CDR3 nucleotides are TGTGCCAGCAGTGAAGCGCTTCGAGGTAATCAGCCCCAGCATTTT.

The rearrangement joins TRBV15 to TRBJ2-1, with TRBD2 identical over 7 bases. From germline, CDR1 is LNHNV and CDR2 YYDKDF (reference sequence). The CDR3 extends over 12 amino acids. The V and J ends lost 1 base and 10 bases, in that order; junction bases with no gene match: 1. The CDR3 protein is CATSRAGGEQFF. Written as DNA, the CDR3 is TGTGCCACCAGCAGAGCGGGAGGCGAGCAGTTCTTC. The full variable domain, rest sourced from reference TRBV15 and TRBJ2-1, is DAMVIQNPRYQVTQFGKPVTLSCSQTLNHNVMYWYQQKSSQAPKLLFHYYDKDFNNEADTPDNFQSRRPNTSFCFLDIRSPGLGDTAMYLCATSRAGGEQFFGPGTRLTVL.

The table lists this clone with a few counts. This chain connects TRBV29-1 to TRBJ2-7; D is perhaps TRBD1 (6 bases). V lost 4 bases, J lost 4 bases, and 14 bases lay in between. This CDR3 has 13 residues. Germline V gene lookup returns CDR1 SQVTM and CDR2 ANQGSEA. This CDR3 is CSVGRQASYEQYF. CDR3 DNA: TGCAGCGTTGGGAGACAGGCTTCTTACGAGCAGTACTTC.

CDR3 amino acids: CASSLVGSGGQETQYF. In nucleotides, the CDR3 is TGCGCCAGCAGCTTGGTCGGTAGCGGGGGACAAGAGACCCAGTACTTC. The rearrangement links TRBV5-1 to TRBJ2-5; 9 nucleotides match TRBD2. This CDR3 contains 16 residues. With 0 bases clipped from V and 2 bases from J, the junction kept 5 bases outside the gene matches. CDR1 SGHRS and CDR2 YFSETQ come from the germline V gene.